Listed here are 31 T cell receptor beta chains from one sample, sequenced in a study of cytomegalovirus exposure and HLA in healthy donors. It was with 60 Vbeta and 13 Jbeta primers that the PCR ran. Produced via immunoSEQ multiplex PCR; TCRdb's table is partial and in-frame only. Of about 120,000 clones in the sample, 82% were seen once. Sequenced sample: PBMCs. The receptors derive from a woman aged 18-30 years in good health and CMV-seronegative.

This clone was counted a single time. The V and J genes are TRBV7-8 and TRBJ2-7; TRBD2 matches 11 bases. Trimming took 6 bases from V and 5 from J; bases not matched to a gene: 6. The CDR3 length is 14 residues. Germline V CDR1 and CDR2: SGHVS, FQNEAQ. For the CDR3, the DNA is TGTGCCAGCAGTCCACTAGCGGGAGCCAACGAGCAGTACTTC. The encoded protein is CASSPLAGANEQYF.

The chain uses TRBV19 and TRBJ1-1, with D tentatively TRBD1 (5 bases). The germline V gene encodes CDR1 LNHDA and CDR2 SQIVND (reference sequence). Deletions cut 11 bases from V and 0 bases from J, with 19 bases between. The CDR3 has 15 residues. The CDR3 region is CASEGQGILNTEAFF. The DNA of the CDR3 is TGTGCCTCGGAGGGGCAGGGAATCTTGAACACTGAAGCTTTCTTT.

There are a few counts of this clone. This chain uses TRBV19 with TRBJ1-4; D is possibly TRBD1 (5 bases). The CDR3 has 14 amino acids. CDR1 LNHDA and CDR2 SQIVND come from the germline V gene (reference sequence). V lost 4 bases, J lost 8 bases, and 14 bases lay in between. The CDR3 bases are TGTGCCAGTAGTACGGGCCTGGGGGGAGAAAAACTGTTTTTT. Its translation: CASSTGLGGEKLFF.

This CDR3 is CASSSPGQPYNEQFF. The CDR3 nucleotides are TGTGCCAGCAGTTCTCCGGGACAGCCCTACAATGAGCAGTTCTTC. V gene TRBV6-5 combines with J gene TRBJ2-1, with 7 bases matching TRBD1. This CDR3 contains 15 residues. J gave up 2 bases and V 4 bases, and 5 bases lay outside the gene matches. The germline V gene has CDR1 MNHEY and CDR2 SVGAGI.

The rearrangement uses TRBV19 and TRBJ1-1, with D unclear. This CDR3 contains 11 residues. The germline V gene encodes CDR1 LNHDA and CDR2 SQIVND (reference sequence). V was clipped by 0 bases and J by 11 bases, with 7 bases between them. The CDR3 DNA sequence: TGTGCCAGTAGTATAGATTTTCAGGCTTTCTTT. This sequence encodes CASSIDFQAFF.

The chain joins TRBV19 to TRBJ2-2; 8 bases line up with TRBD1. This CDR3 has 15 amino acids. Germline CDR1 is LNHDA and CDR2 is SQIVND (reference sequence). Trimming cost V 4 bases and J 5 bases; bases outside gene matches: 6. CDR3 coding DNA: TGTGCCAGTAGTAATTTCCACAGGGGGACCGGGGAGCTGTTTTTT. Amino acids: CASSNFHRGTGELFF.

CDR3 nucleotides: TGTGCCAGCAGACGACTAGCGGCGAGCTACGAGCAGTACTTC. Its translation is CASRRLAASYEQYF. The V call is TRBV7-9, the J call TRBJ2-7; 9 bases are shared with TRBD2. Germline CDR1 reads SEHNR; CDR2 reads FQNEAQ (reference sequence). The CDR3 contains 14 residues. V lost 6 bases to trimming and J lost 3 bases; unmatched junction nucleotides: 6.

V gene TRBV15 combines with J gene TRBJ1-4; D is perhaps TRBD1 (5 bases). Germline loops: CDR1 LNHNV, CDR2 YYDKDF (reference sequence). The germline V and J ends were trimmed by 4 bases and 7 bases, with 19 bases remaining between them. The CDR3 is 16 residues long. DNA for the CDR3: TGTGCCACCAGCATCTCCCCCGGGGGGGTCTTTGAAAAACTGTTTTTT. It yields the protein CATSISPGGVFEKLFF.

The CDR3 DNA reads TGTGCCAGCAGCCTACGGGACAGGGAACTCTCACCCCTCCACTTT. This codes for CASSLRDRELSPLHF. The rearrangement joins TRBV7-2 to TRBJ1-6; 9 nucleotides agree with TRBD1. The CDR3 sequence is 15 residues long. From germline, CDR1 is SGHTA and CDR2 FQGNSA. V dropped 5 bases and J dropped 10; count of bases not matched to a gene: 9.

The genes are TRBV7-2 and TRBJ2-1; 7 bases are shared with TRBD2. V shed 3 bases, J shed 3 bases, and the junction held 8 bases outside the gene matches. Germline values: CDR1 SGHTA, CDR2 FQGNSA. The CDR3 runs 16 residues. The CDR3 reads CASSFSGGGVYNEQFF. In nucleotides, the CDR3 is TGTGCCAGCAGCTTCTCGGGAGGAGGGGTCTACAATGAGCAGTTCTTC.

This clone was detected only once. The chain recombines TRBV18 with TRBJ2-2, with unresolved D. The V end was cut by 2 bases, the J end by 5 bases, with 6 bases between. Germline loops: CDR1 KGHSH, CDR2 LQKENI. The CDR3 contains 13 residues. Here the CDR3 reads CASSPAYTGELFF. CDR3 nucleotide sequence: TGTGCCAGCTCACCAGCCTATACCGGGGAGCTGTTTTTT.

The chain combines TRBV30 with TRBJ1-3, with D uncertain. The germline gives CDR1 GTSNPN, CDR2 SVGIG (reference sequence). With 5 bases removed from V and 4 bases from J, the gap between germline ends came to 18 bases. This CDR3 spans 15 amino acids. The DNA of the CDR3 is TGTGCCTGGGGACTAACGGGTTCCATAGGAAACACCATATATTTT. This encodes CAWGLTGSIGNTIYF.

This chain connects TRBV7-2 to TRBJ2-2, with D possibly matching TRBD1 (6 bases). This CDR3 is 15 amino acids long. Germline assignment: CDR1 SGHTA and CDR2 FQGNSA. The V end lost 5 bases, the J end lost 1 base, and 11 bases lay between the germline ends. The DNA of the CDR3 is TGTGCCAGCAGCGCGAACAGGGAGAACACCGGGGAGCTGTTTTTT. Protein: CASSANRENTGELFF.

This clone was picked up one time. The chain carries TRBV6-5 and TRBJ1-2; D is uncertain. V was clipped by 2 bases and J by 0 bases, with 7 bases between them. The CDR3 is 14 residues long. CDR1 and CDR2 from the germline V gene are MNHEY and SVGAGI. Here the CDR3 DNA reads TGTGCCAGCAGTTACGCAACAGCTAACTATGGCTACACCTTC. This gives the protein CASSYATANYGYTF.

The chain couples TRBV21-1 to TRBJ2-7; the D call of TRBD1 is as the table states it, not checked on the DNA. TRBV21-1 is a known pseudogene. This CDR3 is built from 15 residues. Written as DNA, the CDR3 is TGTGCCAGCAGCAAAGACAACAGGGGGCCCCACGAGCAGTACTTC. Amino acid sequence: CASSKDNRGPHEQYF.

CDR3 protein: CASSYGTVSGNTIYF. The CDR3 nucleotides read TGCGCCAGCAGCTACGGGACAGTGTCTGGAAACACCATATATTTT. The chain joins TRBV5-1 to TRBJ1-3, with 7 bases matching TRBD1. The CDR3 has 15 amino acids. The germline V gene encodes CDR1 SGHRS and CDR2 YFSETQ. V lost 3 bases, J lost 1 base, and 4 bases stayed unmatched.

The V call is TRBV7-2, the J call TRBJ1-1, with D hard to call. The V end was cut by 4 bases, the J end by 4 bases, with 10 bases between. This CDR3 spans 13 amino acids. Germline V lookup: CDR1 SGHTA, CDR2 FQGNSA. Written as DNA, the CDR3 is TGTGCCAGCAGCTCCCCCCCAGGCACTGAAGCTTTCTTT. Translating gives CASSSPPGTEAFF.

The chain has TRBV9 and TRBJ2-7, with 8 positions matching TRBD1. The J segment lost 5 bases and the V segment lost 0 bases, leaving 13 bases of the junction unmatched. The CDR3 spans 17 residues. Per the germline V gene, CDR1 is SGDLS and CDR2 is YYNGEE. The CDR3 DNA sequence: TGTGCCAGCAGCGTAGATTTCGGGGCAGGGGGCACCCACGAGCAGTACTTC. Translating gives CASSVDFGAGGTHEQYF.

The rearrangement links TRBV27 to TRBJ2-1, with D possibly TRBD1 on 6 matching bases. This CDR3 comprises 13 residues. V was clipped by 4 bases and J by 9 bases, with 13 bases between them. CDR1 is MNHEY and CDR2 is SMNVEV in the germline V gene (reference sequence). The CDR3 coding sequence is TGTGCCAGCAGTTCCCCAGGGGTTACTGAGCAGTTCTTC. Translation: CASSSPGVTEQFF.

The V call is TRBV5-6, the J call TRBJ2-7; D not certain. V was pared by 0 bases and J by 3 bases, with 13 bases between. Per the germline V gene, CDR1 is SGHDT and CDR2 is YYEEEE. The CDR3 length is 15 residues. The CDR3 loop is CASSLGTVVGYEQYF. CDR3 coding DNA: TGTGCCAGCAGCTTGGGTACAGTTGTCGGCTACGAGCAGTACTTC.

Concerning this clone itself: Other DNA sequences of this sample code for an identical CDR3. The V call is TRBV15, the J call TRBJ1-6, with 10 nucleotides matching TRBD1. Germline-derived CDR1 and CDR2 are LNHNV and YYDKDF (reference sequence). V was pared by 3 bases and J by 8 bases, with 10 bases of the junction left unmatched. The CDR3 extends over 17 amino acids. The CDR3 region is CATSSSVDRGFYSPLHF. CDR3 DNA sequence: TGTGCCACCAGCAGTTCTGTGGACAGGGGGTTTTATTCACCCCTCCACTTT.

The chain employs TRBV4-1 and TRBJ1-2, with a tentative D call TRBD1 (6 bases). Germline V lookup: CDR1 MGHRA, CDR2 YSYEKL. V was cut by 1 base and J by 3 bases, with 12 bases left in between. CDR3 length equals 15 residues. CDR3 loop: CASSQAPDRYYGYTF. DNA for the CDR3: TGCGCCAGCAGCCAAGCCCCCGACAGGTACTATGGCTACACCTTC.

The chain links TRBV11-2 to TRBJ2-5; 7 positions agree with TRBD2. The J call may be mistaken, given a closer DNA end match to TRBJ2-7. This CDR3 region has 15 residues. The V gene's germline CDR1 is SGHAT and CDR2 FQNNGV. DNA of the CDR3: TGTGCCAGCAGCTCTGGGGGGGAATACCCCTACGAGCAGTACTTC. Translated, it gives CASSSGGEYPYEQYF.

This chain uses TRBV7-2 with TRBJ1-1, with 7 bases aligning to TRBD1. The V and J ends lost 5 bases and 11 bases, in that order; junction bases with no gene match: 8. CDR1 is SGHTA and CDR2 is FQGNSA in the germline V gene. The CDR3 spans 12 residues. The CDR3 protein is CASSLFQGGAFF. DNA for the CDR3: TGTGCCAGCAGCCTCTTCCAGGGGGGTGCTTTCTTT.

The J gene is TRBJ1-5, the V gene TRBV4-2; 7 bases align to TRBD1. The J segment lost 6 bases and the V segment lost 4 bases, leaving 9 bases of the junction unmatched. The CDR3 length is 15 residues. Germline CDR1 reads LGHNA; CDR2 reads YNFKEQ. CDR3 in DNA: TGTGCCAGCAGCCTGAACAGGGGTGACGGTCAGCCCCAGCATTTT. This translates into CASSLNRGDGQPQHF.

In the case of this clone: This sample also contains other DNA sequences that code for the same CDR3. The rearrangement uses TRBV7-8 and TRBJ2-7; 8 positions agree with TRBD1. The CDR3 sequence is 15 residues long. The V segment lost 5 bases and the J segment 0 bases; nucleotides outside the gene matches: 6. Germline CDR1 reads SGHVS; CDR2 reads FQNEAQ. The DNA for the CDR3 is TGTGCCAGCAGCCCTCGACAGGGGCCCTCCTACGAGCAGTACTTC. Its translation is CASSPRQGPSYEQYF.

The chain joins TRBV27 to TRBJ1-6; the D is unclear. Germline CDR1 MNHEY, CDR2 SMNVEV (reference sequence). V was pared by 5 bases and J by 0 bases, with 11 bases between. The CDR3 runs to 16 residues. CDR3 region: CASSKSLSSYNSPLHF. CDR3 DNA sequence: TGTGCCAGCAGTAAGAGTTTGAGCTCCTATAATTCACCCCTCCACTTT.

This clone was recorded once. The CDR3 loop is CASSSGTPARAFF. CDR3 nucleotide sequence: TGTGCCAGCAGTTCCGGGACACCCGCCAGAGCTTTCTTT. The chain recombines TRBV6-5 with TRBJ1-1, with D tentatively TRBD1 (6 bases). There are 13 residues in the CDR3. Germline CDR1 and CDR2: MNHEY and SVGAGI. With 4 bases removed from V and 10 bases from J, the gap between germline ends came to 16 bases.

V and J are TRBV6-4 and TRBJ1-6; D perhaps matches TRBD1 (5 bases). V was cut by 5 bases and J by 8 bases, with 13 bases left in between. The CDR3 runs 14 residues. CDR1 and CDR2 (germline): MRHNA, SNTAGT. The chain's CDR3 is CASSFAGRDSPLHF. CDR3 nucleotides: TGTGCCAGCAGTTTTGCAGGGCGAGATTCACCCCTCCACTTT.

This clone was detected only a few times. Other DNA sequences in this specimen translate into the identical CDR3. The chain links TRBV30 to TRBJ1-1, with unresolved D. Germline V gene sequence: CDR1 GTSNPN, CDR2 SVGIG (reference sequence). V shed 0 bases and J shed 6 bases, with 5 bases lying between them. This CDR3 has 11 residues. CDR3 DNA sequence: TGTGCCTGGAGTGTACTGGCTGAAGCTTTCTTT. It translates to CAWSVLAEAFF.

The CDR3 coding sequence is TGTGCCAGCAGCGAAGAACCGGGACTAGCTACGGAGACCCAGTACTTC. Amino acids: CASSEEPGLATETQYF. The genes are TRBV5-4 and TRBJ2-5, with 9 bases identical to TRBD2. V was clipped by 4 bases and J by 5 bases; unmatched bases: 12. Looked up from germline, CDR1 is SGHNT and CDR2 is YYREEE (reference sequence). The CDR3 has 16 amino acids. Supplemented by reference TRBV5-4 and TRBJ2-5, the full variable domain reads ETGVTQSPTHLIKTRGQQVTLRCSSQSGHNTVSWYQQALGQGPQFIFQYYREEENGRGNFPPRFSGLQFPNYSSELNVNALELDDSALYLCASSEEPGLATETQYFGPGTRLLVL.